Listed below are T cell receptor beta chains from one sample, sequenced in a study of blood T cells in healthy people across ages. TCRdb independently ran MiXCR on the 5' RACE reads; one entry per CDR3 protein. The sample yields 760,000 or so distinct CDR3 sequences, just under 25% seen once. These same records also appear under a second study, on T cells of mothers and their children.

Sequencing was done on a sample of blood. These receptors were obtained from a boy aged 5-17 years in good health. Both conserved end residues are part of each CDR3. The D gene is left open where the match is weak. Rows may omit the clone size; those that give it use once, few, many or a size class.

j_call v_call clone_size d_call cdr3_nt cdr3_aa
TRBJ1-2 TRBV9 . TRBD1 TGTGCCAGCAGCGTAGGGACAGGGGGACCCTATGGCTACACCTTC CASSVGTGGPYGYTF
TRBJ2-3 TRBV3-1 . . TGTGCCAGCAGCCAAGGGGGTACAAGCACAGATACGCAGTATTTT CASSQGGTSTDTQYF
TRBJ1-4 TRBV28 many . TGTGCCAGCAGCCCAACGGGAGGGTGGGAAAAACTGTTTTTT CASSPTGGWEKLFF
TRBJ1-4 TRBV18 . TRBD1 TGTGCCAGCTCACCGCTAACAGGGGCTACTAATGAAAAACTGTTTTTT CASSPLTGATNEKLFF
TRBJ2-1 TRBV24-1 few TRBD1 TGTGCCACCGGGGACAGGCCGTACAATGAGCAGTTCTTC CATGDRPYNEQFF
TRBJ1-6 TRBV2 few . TGTGCCAGTTGGCCAGCAGGGAGCAATTCACCCCTCCACTTT CASWPAGSNSPLHF
TRBJ2-1 TRBV7-9 many . TGTGCCAGCAGCCCGGACTTCAATGAGCAGTTCTTC CASSPDFNEQFF
TRBJ1-4 TRBV18 few . TGTGCCAGCTCACCACGCGGTCCAACTAATGAAAAACTGTTTTTT CASSPRGPTNEKLFF
TRBJ2-7 TRBV7-3 few . TGTGCCAGCAGCATGGTTGGGGATTACGAGCAGTACTTC CASSMVGDYEQYF
TRBJ2-7 TRBV6-1 . TRBD2 TGTGTCAGCAGTGTAATTAGGGCGGGAGTTTATTACGAGCAGTACTTC CVSSVIRAGVYYEQYF
TRBJ1-3 TRBV12-3/TRBV12-4 few . TGTGCCAGCAGCCCGGGTCCTGACTGGGCCATATATTTT CASSPGPDWAIYF
TRBJ1-1 TRBV27 few . TGTGCCAGCAGTTTCAGATACACTGAAGCTTTCTTT CASSFRYTEAFF
TRBJ2-1 TRBV5-1 few TRBD2 TGCGCCAGCACCACTAGCGGGGGGAAGGGGAATGAGCAGTTCTTC CASTTSGGKGNEQFF
TRBJ2-4 TRBV21-1 few . TGTGCCAGCAGCGAAAGACCCCGTAAAGCCAAAAACATTCAGTACTTC CASSERPRKAKNIQYF
TRBJ1-2 TRBV12-3/TRBV12-4 once TRBD1 TGTGCCAGCAGGGGACAGGCTGGGAGTGGCTACACCTTC CASRGQAGSGYTF
TRBJ1-4 TRBV7-2 . . TGTGCCAGCAGCTGGGGGGGGCCGCAGGAAAAACTGTTTTTT CASSWGGPQEKLFF
TRBJ1-2 TRBV4-3 few TRBD1 TGCGCCAGCAGCCAAGTCTCAGGGGGGGGCTACACCTTC CASSQVSGGGYTF
TRBJ2-1 TRBV20-1 . . TGCAGTGCCACCCAGTTGAGAGGGATTGCCCCCAATGAGCAGTTCTTC CSATQLRGIAPNEQFF
TRBJ2-1 TRBV2 . TRBD2 TGTGCCAGCACCGGGACTAGCGGTTACAATGAGCAGTTCTTC CASTGTSGYNEQFF
TRBJ2-4 TRBV4-1 . . TGCGCCAGCAGCCAAAATCTCCTAGCCAAAAACATTCAGTACTTC CASSQNLLAKNIQYF
TRBJ2-3 TRBV6-1 . TRBD2 TGTGCCAGCAGTCCCCATTCAGGACTAGGGCCCGGCACAGATACGCAGTATTTT CASSPHSGLGPGTDTQYF
TRBJ2-5 TRBV6-1 . TRBD1 TGTGCCAGCAGCCCCCTGGCCCAGACAGGGACCGTCAGAGGAGAGACCCAGTACTTC CASSPLAQTGTVRGETQYF
TRBJ2-7 TRBV20-1 few . TGCAGTGCTCGGGACATATCATACGAGCAGTACTTC CSARDISYEQYF
TRBJ2-5 TRBV5-1 . TRBD2 TGCGCCAGCAGCTCTCGGGACGGGAGGTACCGAGAGACCCAGTACTTC CASSSRDGRYRETQYF
TRBJ1-2 TRBV6-5 . . TGTGCCAGCATCCCCGCAGGGGATCACTATGGCTACACCTTC CASIPAGDHYGYTF
TRBJ1-4 TRBV6-5 . . TGTGCCAGCAGTCCCGATATTTGGGGGGAAGAACTGTTTTTT CASSPDIWGEELFF
TRBJ2-7 TRBV13 . . TGTGCCAGCAGCGCCCGACCCTACGAGCAGTACTTC CASSARPYEQYF
TRBJ2-5 TRBV5-6 few TRBD2 TGTGCCAGCAGCTTGGCGGGAGGCCTCATAGAGACCCAGTACTTC CASSLAGGLIETQYF
TRBJ2-1 TRBV5-1 . . TGCGCCAGCAGAGTCGGTGGGACCTCCTACAATGAGCAGTTCTTC CASRVGGTSYNEQFF
TRBJ1-3 TRBV29-1 few . TGCAGCGTTGACCCCGGGGCCGGAAACACCATATATTTT CSVDPGAGNTIYF
TRBJ2-4 TRBV7-2 . . TGTGCCAGCAGCTTAGTCGACGGATATCAGTACTTC CASSLVDGYQYF
TRBJ2-5 TRBV10-2 few . TGCGCCAGCAGTGAGTTGGGAGTGTGGCTAGAGACCCAGTACTTC CASSELGVWLETQYF
TRBJ1-4 TRBV20-1 . . TGCAGTGCTAGAGGAGGGGGAAAACAAAAACTGTTTTTT CSARGGGKQKLFF
TRBJ2-5 TRBV7-7 few TRBD2 TGTGCTAGCAGCACGGGACTAGCTGTAGAGACCCAGTACTTC CASSTGLAVETQYF
TRBJ2-1 TRBV6-6 . . TGTGCCAGCAGTGTAGGGGGGGACTACAATGAGCAGTTCTTC CASSVGGDYNEQFF
TRBJ1-5 TRBV12-3/TRBV12-4 few TRBD1 TGTGCCAGCAGGCCCGCAGGGGGGGGGCAGATAAGCAATCAGCCCCAGCATTTT CASRPAGGGQISNQPQHF
TRBJ1-1 TRBV28 . TRBD1 TGTGCCAGCAGATCTTGGACAGGGGAGAATGCTGAAGCTTTCTTT CASRSWTGENAEAFF
TRBJ2-2 TRBV13 . TRBD1 TGTGCCAGCAAAGGACAGGGGAACACCGGGGAGCTGTTTTTT CASKGQGNTGELFF
TRBJ2-3 TRBV10-3 . TRBD2 TGTGCCATCAGCGAATCCTTAGCGGGAGGGACAAATACGCAGTATTTT CAISESLAGGTNTQYF
TRBJ1-5 TRBV4-1 few . TGCGCCAGCAGCCAAGAACCCTTAGGGGCGAGCAATCAGCCCCAGCATTTT CASSQEPLGASNQPQHF
TRBJ1-3 TRBV29-1 . . TGCAGCGTCGCGGGAACGGTTAACCCTGGAAACACCATATATTTT CSVAGTVNPGNTIYF
TRBJ2-2 TRBV12-3/TRBV12-4 few TRBD2 TGTGCCAGCAGATTGGGACTAGCGGGATTTCCCGGGGAGCTGTTTTTT CASRLGLAGFPGELFF
TRBJ2-1 TRBV3-1 few . TGTGCCAGCAGCCAAACGACAGCCAGGGGTTACAATGAGCAGTTCTTC CASSQTTARGYNEQFF
TRBJ2-1 TRBV7-8 few TRBD1 TGTGCCAGCAGCTTGGGGGACAGGGAAGAAATCAATGAGCAGTTCTTC CASSLGDREEINEQFF
TRBJ2-7 TRBV28 . . TGTGCCAGCAGTTCCGGATCGTGGAGCGGGACAACCTACGAGCAGTACTTC CASSSGSWSGTTYEQYF
TRBJ2-5 TRBV10-2 . TRBD2 TGCGCCAGCAGTGAGATGAGGTTCCTAGCGGGGCAAGAGACCCAGTACTTC CASSEMRFLAGQETQYF
TRBJ1-4 TRBV5-1 . TRBD1 TGCGCCAGCACTTCGGACAGGGGGCATGAAAAACTGTTTTTT CASTSDRGHEKLFF
TRBJ2-3 TRBV5-1 few TRBD1 TGCGCCAGCAGCTTATTTCAGGGGGCTGGAGATACGCAGTATTTT CASSLFQGAGDTQYF
TRBJ1-1 TRBV21-1 . . TGTGCCAGCAGCCATAAAAGGGGCCCGAAGAACACTGAAGCTTTCTTT CASSHKRGPKNTEAFF
TRBJ2-5 TRBV12-3/TRBV12-4 . . TGTGCCAGCAGTTTAGGGGACACGGAGACCCAGTACTTC CASSLGDTETQYF
TRBJ2-7 TRBV7-3 . TRBD2 TGTGCCAGCAGCTCCAAGGTGGCTAGCGGGAGGGCTCGACGGAACTACGAGCAGTACTTC CASSSKVASGRARRNYEQYF